This paragraph covers one T cell receptor (beta chain) sequence. The data belong to a study of control samples from healthy donors and cancer patients. Profiled with immunoSEQ multiplex PCR; TCRdb holds only in-frame clones, not every one. The sample lists 100,000 to 150,000 clones, 90% occurring once. CDR3 size: 14 residues. CDR1 and CDR2 (germline): SGHRS, YFSETQ. Trimming took off 4 bases at V and 0 bases at J, with 10 bases between the two ends. The clonotype originates from a man aged 18-30 years in good health. The chain has TRBV5-1 and TRBJ2-5; D is possibly TRBD2 (5 bases). The specimen was blood. The CDR3 DNA sequence: TGCGCCAGCAGCATGCCGGGGTACCAAGAGACCCAGTACTTC. It is translated as CASSMPGYQETQYF.